Presented here are 19 T cell receptor beta chains from one specimen sequenced in a study of T cell responses to AZD1222 COVID-19 vaccine. The protocol was immunoSEQ multiplex PCR, while the TCRdb copy is restricted to in-frame clones and leaves out a portion. The data show some 170,000 clones, 90% seen once. Here the sequenced sample was peripheral blood, taken 28 days after the second dose of the MenACWY control vaccine. These receptors were taken from an adult who received the MenACWY meningococcal vaccine as a control.

A single count supports this clone. The chain has TRBV7-2 and TRBJ1-1, with 9 nucleotides matching TRBD1. CDR3 length: 13 amino acids. CDR1 and CDR2 (germline): SGHTA, FQGNSA. V gave up 5 bases and J gave up 3 bases; unmatched junction bases: 1. The CDR3 DNA sequence: TGTGCCAGCAGCGGACAGGGGTACACTGAAGCTTTCTTT. This gives the protein CASSGQGYTEAFF.

The rearrangement uses TRBV27 and TRBJ2-7; 8 positions agree with TRBD2. Trimming removed 4 bases from V and 4 bases from J; junction bases left unmatched: 9. CDR3 length: 15 residues. CDR1 MNHEY and CDR2 SMNVEV come from the germline V gene (reference sequence). The CDR3 DNA follows: TGTGCCAGCAGTTCACGAGGGACTAGTTCGTACGAGCAGTACTTC. Residues: CASSSRGTSSYEQYF.

This clone was seen once. As DNA, the CDR3 is TGCGCCAGCAGCCAAGCCGTGGAGGGCTCCTATGGCTACACCTTC. As protein: CASSQAVEGSYGYTF. The rearrangement links TRBV4-3 to TRBJ1-2; no definite D call. CDR3 length: 15 amino acids. Per the germline V gene, CDR1 is LGHNA and CDR2 is YSLEER. Trimming removed 1 base from V and 4 bases from J, with 13 bases in between.

V and J are TRBV7-9 and TRBJ1-1; D is uncertain. Trimming cost V 5 bases and J 2 bases, with 6 bases left between them. There are 12 residues in the CDR3. Germline V gene sequence: CDR1 SEHNR, CDR2 FQNEAQ (reference sequence). In nucleotides, the CDR3 is TGTGCCAGCAGCGAGGCTAACACTGAAGCTTTCTTT. Protein sequence: CASSEANTEAFF.

The chain joins TRBV21-1 to TRBJ2-3. TRBV21-1 is recorded as a pseudogene. The CDR3 totals 18 residues. The CDR3 bases are TGTGCCAGCAGCCCTAAGAAAAGGGCGACGCGAGGCACAGATACGCAGTATTTT. Translation gives CASSPKKRATRGTDTQYF.

This chain joins TRBV6-1 and TRBJ1-4, with a tentative D call TRBD1 (5 bases). Trimming took 2 bases from V and 10 from J, leaving 14 bases between them. CDR1 is MNHNS, CDR2 SASEGT, per germline. This CDR3 contains 14 residues. CDR3 sequence reads: CASSESFGAGKLFF. The DNA of the CDR3 is TGTGCCAGCAGTGAAAGTTTCGGGGCGGGAAAACTGTTTTTT.

This chain joins TRBV9 and TRBJ2-1; weak D call: TRBD1 (5 bases). Germline V gives CDR1 SGDLS, CDR2 YYNGEE. The CDR3 is 14 residues long. Between the trimmed V and J ends, which lost 4 bases and 4 bases, there was a span of 12 bases. For the CDR3, the DNA is TGTGCCAGCAGCCCCCGAGACAGTTACAATGAGCAGTTCTTC. Protein product: CASSPRDSYNEQFF.

The V call is TRBV27, the J call TRBJ2-3; 14 bases map to TRBD2. Germline lookup yields CDR1 MNHEY and CDR2 SMNVEV (reference sequence). The CDR3 extends over 18 amino acids. Germline trimming cut 4 bases from V and 7 bases from J; bases unmatched to any gene: 13. CDR3 DNA: TGTGCCAGCAGTTGGCGTCCGGGACTAGCGGGAGTATCAAATACGCAGTATTTT. Its protein is CASSWRPGLAGVSNTQYF.

The chain couples TRBV18 to TRBJ2-2, with 8 bases identical to TRBD1. Germline-derived CDR1 and CDR2 are KGHSH and LQKENI. The CDR3 is made up of 16 amino acids. Trimming at V came to 1 base and at J to 6 bases, leaving 7 bases not matched to a gene. CDR3 residues: CASSPRDRGEAGELFF. The CDR3 region has the DNA TGTGCCAGCTCACCACGAGACAGGGGTGAGGCCGGGGAGCTGTTTTTT.

The DNA for the CDR3 is TGTGCCAGCAGCCGACAGTATGGGTCCGTCCACGAGCAGTACTTC. This gives the protein CASSRQYGSVHEQYF. The rearrangement links TRBV6-5 to TRBJ2-7, with a possible D match to TRBD1 (5 bases). V lost 6 bases to trimming and J lost 5 bases, with 20 bases between them. CDR3 size: 15 residues. Looked up from germline, CDR1 is MNHEY and CDR2 is SVGAGI.

V usage is TRBV7-3 and J usage is TRBJ1-2; D unclear. The V end was cut by 1 base, the J end by 7 bases, with 10 bases between. In germline, CDR1 is SGHTA, CDR2 FQGTGA. The CDR3 is 13 amino acids. DNA of the CDR3: TGTGCCAGCAGCTTAAGACGGGGAATTGGCTACACCTTC. It is translated as CASSLRRGIGYTF. Full variable domain (rest looked up from reference TRBV7-3 and TRBJ1-2): GAGVSQTPSNKVTEKGKYVELRCDPISGHTALYWYRQSLGQGPEFLIYFQGTGAADDSGLPNDRFFAVRPEGSVSTLKIQRTERGDSAVYLCASSLRRGIGYTFGSGTRLTVV.

The chain has TRBV19 and TRBJ1-5; tentatively, D is TRBD1 (5 bases). The CDR3 loop spans 14 amino acids. Germline V gene data show CDR1 as LNHDA and CDR2 as SQIVND (reference sequence). Trimming pared 5 bases from V and 0 bases from J, leaving 8 bases between. The CDR3 loop reads CASSSGTSNQPQHF. CDR3 DNA sequence: TGTGCCAGTAGTTCGGGGACTAGCAATCAGCCCCAGCATTTT.

The rearrangement links TRBV28 to TRBJ1-5, with 9 bases fitting TRBD1. This CDR3 spans 15 amino acids. Trimming cost V 4 bases and J 11 bases; bases outside gene matches: 12. Germline loops: CDR1 MDHEN, CDR2 SYDVKM. CDR3 in amino acids: CASSSWDRDPGTQHF. Here the CDR3 DNA reads TGTGCCAGCAGTTCCTGGGACAGGGACCCTGGGACCCAGCATTTT.

The chain recombines TRBV30 with TRBJ1-2; no definite D call. Looked up from germline, CDR1 is GTSNPN and CDR2 is SVGIG (reference sequence). V was pared by 0 bases and J by 8 bases, with 7 bases between. The CDR3 totals 11 residues. The CDR3 protein is CAWSVREGYTF. CDR3 DNA: TGTGCCTGGAGTGTAAGGGAAGGCTACACCTTC.

The V call is TRBV7-2, the J call TRBJ2-3, with TRBD1 matching over 7 bases. Germline CDR1 and CDR2: SGHTA and FQGNSA. J was trimmed by 6 bases and V by 2 bases; bases with no gene match: 14. The CDR3 is 17 residues long. CDR3 nucleotide sequence: TGTGCCAGCAGCTTATTAGGGTTGGGACAGCCTTGGGATACGCAGTATTTT. Its protein product is CASSLLGLGQPWDTQYF.

This chain connects TRBV4-3 to TRBJ2-7; 8 bases are a match to TRBD2. V trimming: 0 bases; J trimming: 0 bases; junction bases outside the gene matches: 4. CDR1 LGHNA and CDR2 YSLEER come from the germline V gene. This CDR3 contains 16 residues. The CDR3 DNA reads as TGCGCCAGCAGCCAAGACCTAGCGGGCCTCTCCTACGAGCAGTACTTC. Its translation: CASSQDLAGLSYEQYF.

About this clone itself: This CDR3 is also generated by other DNA sequences in the sample. The V and J genes are TRBV18 and TRBJ1-5; D possibly corresponds to TRBD1 (6 bases). V lost 3 bases and J lost 4, with 10 bases in between. Germline V CDR1 and CDR2: KGHSH, LQKENI. The CDR3 consists of 14 residues. The CDR3 loop is CASSPTDSNQPQHF. CDR3 sequence (DNA): TGTGCCAGCTCACCTACGGACAGTAATCAGCCCCAGCATTTT.

This clone was counted only a few times. The chain is built from TRBV7-7 and TRBJ2-5, with a possible D match to TRBD1 (5 bases). Trimming stripped 4 bases from V and 5 bases from J, with 8 bases between. Germline assignment: CDR1 SSHAT and CDR2 FNYEAQ (reference sequence). The CDR3 spans 12 residues. CDR3 loop: CASSSWGETQYF. CDR3 nucleotide sequence: TGTGCCAGCAGCTCCTGGGGCGAGACCCAGTACTTC.

V is TRBV2 and J is TRBJ2-7, with D perhaps matching TRBD1 or TRBD2 (5 bases each). This CDR3 comprises 14 residues. In germline, CDR1 is SNHLY, CDR2 FYNNEI. The ends were cut back, 7 bases at V and 6 bases at J, with 19 bases in the middle. The CDR3 sequence is CASTLGVREAEQYF. The CDR3 DNA is TGTGCCAGCACCCTGGGGGTCCGTGAGGCCGAGCAGTACTTC.